One sample yielded the 32 T cell receptor beta chains listed below, sequenced in a study of T cells after yellow fever vaccination. TCRdb reprocessed the 5' RACE reads with MiXCR, giving one entry per CDR3 protein. The sample records roughly 96,000 distinct CDR3 sequences, roughly 8.2% being singletons. The sample consisted of CD8+ T cells not binding an NS4B(214-222) dextramer, sorted from PBMCs, taken less than 18 days after the first yellow fever vaccination. These receptors originate from a man aged 18 to 29 who received the YFV17D yellow fever vaccine.

J is TRBJ2-6 and V is TRBV27, with D hard to call. The CDR3 runs to 15 residues. Germline CDR1 and CDR2: MNHEY and SMNVEV (reference sequence). The ends were cut back, 3 bases at V and 0 bases at J, with 6 bases in the middle. The CDR3 here is CASSLSYSGANVLTF. The CDR3 nucleotides are TGTGCCAGCAGTTTGTCTTACTCTGGGGCCAACGTCCTGACTTTC.

The V gene is TRBV4-3, the J gene TRBJ1-5; D gene unclear. Germline CDR1 LGHNA, CDR2 YSLEER. The V end lost 4 bases, the J end lost 3 bases, and 13 bases lay between the germline ends. The CDR3 sequence is 15 residues long. CDR3 nucleotide sequence: TGCGCCAGCAGCCCGCATCAAGGTTTCAATCAGCCCCAGCATTTT. Protein product: CASSPHQGFNQPQHF.

The sample holds many counts of this clonotype. V usage is TRBV7-9 and J usage is TRBJ1-1; 7 nucleotides align to TRBD1. Germline trimming cut 4 bases from V and 0 bases from J; bases unmatched to any gene: 2. In germline, CDR1 is SEHNR, CDR2 FQNEAQ (reference sequence). The CDR3 runs to 14 residues. CDR3 sequence (DNA): TGTGCCAGCAGCTGGGACAGCATGAACACTGAAGCTTTCTTT. Amino acid sequence: CASSWDSMNTEAFF.

The gene calls are TRBV29-1 and TRBJ2-7; D is undetermined. CDR3 length: 14 residues. Looked up from germline, CDR1 is SQVTM and CDR2 is ANQGSEA. Trimming took off 5 bases at V and 0 bases at J, with 14 bases between the two ends. This chain's CDR3 is CSVYTERSSYEQYF. The DNA of the CDR3 is TGCAGCGTTTACACAGAGAGAAGCTCCTACGAGCAGTACTTC.

This clonotype showed up many times. The chain is built from TRBV4-3 and TRBJ1-3; D is possibly TRBD1 (6 bases). The CDR3 sequence is 16 residues long. Germline CDR1 is LGHNA and CDR2 is YSLEER. V shed 0 bases and J shed 2 bases, with 11 bases lying between them. CDR3 nucleotide sequence: TGCGCCAGCAGCCAAGATGCGCAGGGGACTGGAAACACCATATATTTT. This codes for CASSQDAQGTGNTIYF.

This clonotype was found a few times. The chain uses TRBV5-4 and TRBJ2-5; tentatively, D is TRBD2 (5 bases). This CDR3 is 13 amino acids long. The germline V and J ends were trimmed by 1 base and 5 bases, with 9 bases remaining between them. Germline-derived CDR1 and CDR2 are SGHNT and YYREEE (reference sequence). For the CDR3, the DNA is TGTGCCAGCAGCTTGTGGGGAGCGGAGACCCAGTACTTC. Its translation: CASSLWGAETQYF.

This clonotype was counted many times. CDR3 in DNA: TGCAGCGCAACCTTCACCGGGGAGCTGTTTTTT. Translating gives CSATFTGELFF. This chain joins TRBV29-1 and TRBJ2-2; D is unclear. Germline assignment: CDR1 SQVTM and CDR2 ANQGSEA. Trimming shortened V by 7 bases and J by 4 bases, and 7 bases separated the two germline ends. The CDR3 loop spans 11 amino acids.

This clonotype was seen ten or more times. The chain carries TRBV27 and TRBJ2-3; D gene uncertain. The germline gives CDR1 MNHEY, CDR2 SMNVEV (reference sequence). V lost 6 bases and J lost 2, with 15 bases in between. This CDR3 comprises 15 residues. The CDR3 loop is CASSLQLGFTDTQYF. Written as DNA, the CDR3 is TGTGCCAGCAGCCTCCAGTTGGGTTTCACAGATACGCAGTATTTT.

The V gene is TRBV27, the J gene TRBJ2-2; D not resolved. The CDR3 loop spans 14 amino acids. In germline, CDR1 is MNHEY, CDR2 SMNVEV (reference sequence). Trimming cost V 4 bases and J 0 bases, with 6 bases left between them. CDR3 in amino acids: CASSWGSNTGELFF. Written as DNA, the CDR3 is TGTGCCAGCAGTTGGGGATCGAACACCGGGGAGCTGTTTTTT.

The CDR3 spells CAGRAGSTDTQYF. For the CDR3, the DNA is TGTGCCGGCCGGGCGGGCAGCACAGATACGCAGTATTTT. This chain uses TRBV12-3 or TRBV12-4 with TRBJ2-3, with D possibly TRBD2 on 5 matching bases. This CDR3 is built from 13 residues. Trimming removed 11 bases from V and 0 bases from J, with 12 bases in between.

The gene calls are TRBV7-2 and TRBJ2-2; no clear D gene. CDR1 and CDR2 from the germline V gene are SGHTA and FQGNSA. The V end lost 6 bases, the J end lost 0 bases, and 2 bases lay between the germline ends. This CDR3 spans 12 amino acids. Written as DNA, the CDR3 is TGTGCCAGCAGACCGAACACCGGGGAGCTGTTTTTT. It translates to CASRPNTGELFF. Drawing the rest from reference TRBV7-2 and TRBJ2-2, the complete variable domain is GAGVSQSPSNKVTEKGKDVELRCDPISGHTALYWYRQSLGQGLEFLIYFQGNSAPDKSGLPSDRFSAERTGGSVSTLTIQRTQQEDSAVYLCASRPNTGELFFGEGSRLTVL.

This clonotype was picked up a small number of times. The chain couples TRBV20-1 to TRBJ1-2, with D unclear. V was cut by 6 bases and J by 5 bases, with 16 bases left in between. The CDR3 runs 13 residues. Per the germline V gene, CDR1 is DFQATT and CDR2 is SNEGSKA (reference sequence). CDR3 nucleotide sequence: TGCAGTGCCCTAGGTGTGCAGTCTTATGGCTACACCTTC. This gives the protein CSALGVQSYGYTF.

The chain's CDR3 is CASSSRGTDFYGYTF. CDR3 nucleotides: TGTGCCAGCAGTAGCCGGGGCACAGACTTCTATGGCTACACCTTC. V is TRBV12-3 or TRBV12-4 and J is TRBJ1-2; tentatively, D is TRBD1 (5 bases). V was pared by 5 bases and J by 4 bases, with 17 bases between. The CDR3 contains 15 residues.

This clonotype was observed many times. This rearrangement joins TRBV27 to TRBJ1-2; D possibly corresponds to TRBD1 (6 bases). This CDR3 spans 14 amino acids. The V end was cut by 0 bases, the J end by 8 bases, with 13 bases between. Germline V gives CDR1 MNHEY, CDR2 SMNVEV (reference sequence). As DNA, the CDR3 is TGTGCCAGCAGTTTATCGAACAGGGCTCCCGGCTACACCTTC. Translating it yields CASSLSNRAPGYTF.

This clonotype appeared a few times. This chain links TRBV11-1 with TRBJ2-1; either TRBD1 or TRBD2 may supply D (5 bases each). This CDR3 region has 19 residues. Germline CDR1 SGHAT, CDR2 FQDESV (reference sequence). V lost 5 bases and J lost 5, with 28 bases in between. In nucleotides, the CDR3 is TGTGCCAGCAGCCCTATTGGGGGATTTTCCCTGGTGGGTCACAATGAGCAGTTCTTC. Protein: CASSPIGGFSLVGHNEQFF.

This clonotype was detected many times. The J gene is TRBJ2-2, the V gene TRBV12-3 or TRBV12-4; TRBD1 is a possible D gene (5 bases). Trimming stripped 5 bases from V and 2 bases from J, with 6 bases between. The CDR3 sequence is 13 residues long. The CDR3 nucleotides read TGTGCCAGCAGTACAGGAAACACCGGGGAGCTGTTTTTT. It encodes CASSTGNTGELFF.

This clonotype has only a few counts. The chain uses TRBV4-1 and TRBJ2-5, with 7 bases matching TRBD2. Germline CDR1 is MGHRA and CDR2 is YSYEKL. The CDR3 contains 13 residues. Trimming at V came to 0 bases and at J to 5 bases, leaving 0 bases not matched to a gene. CDR3 residues: CASSQDSGETQYF. CDR3 bases: TGCGCCAGCAGCCAAGATAGCGGGGAGACCCAGTACTTC.

This clonotype was observed a few times. This sequence joins TRBV9 and TRBJ2-6; D may be TRBD2 (7 bases). The V gene lost 3 bases and the J gene lost 1 base, with 17 bases spanning the gap. The V gene's germline CDR1 is SGDLS and CDR2 YYNGEE. The CDR3 consists of 18 residues. CDR3 coding DNA: TGTGCCAGCAGCGGGGAGGGACACCGGAGTTCTGGGGCCAACGTCCTGACTTTC. It codes for CASSGEGHRSSGANVLTF.

This clonotype was counted only a few times. The chain carries TRBV28 and TRBJ1-1; 8 bases map to TRBD1. The CDR3 loop spans 14 amino acids. V trimming: 3 bases; J trimming: 5 bases; junction bases outside the gene matches: 5. Per the germline V gene, CDR1 is MDHEN and CDR2 is SYDVKM. The CDR3 loop reads CASSFQGARTEAFF. The CDR3 nucleotides are TGTGCCAGCAGTTTTCAGGGGGCGAGGACTGAAGCTTTCTTT.

This clonotype was observed a handful of times. This CDR3 reads CASSLTGGLDEAFF. The DNA of the CDR3 is TGTGCCAGCAGTCTGACAGGGGGGTTGGATGAAGCTTTCTTT. The V gene is TRBV12-3 or TRBV12-4, the J gene TRBJ1-1; the match to TRBD1 covers 9 bases. Trimming removed 5 bases from V and 7 bases from J; junction bases left unmatched: 8. The CDR3 runs 14 residues.

The V gene is TRBV4-3, the J gene TRBJ2-2, with a weak D call TRBD1 (6 bases). The CDR3 sequence is 20 residues long. Trimming left V 0 bases short and J 0 bases short, with 20 bases between. Per the germline V gene, CDR1 is LGHNA and CDR2 is YSLEER. CDR3 residues: CASSQEARVDRHPNTGELFF. The CDR3 DNA reads as TGCGCCAGCAGCCAAGAGGCACGGGTGGACAGACATCCGAACACCGGGGAGCTGTTTTTT.

This chain links TRBV24-1 with TRBJ1-1; D unresolved. V was shortened by 1 base and J by 0 bases, with 11 bases between the two germline ends. CDR3 length: 16 amino acids. In germline, CDR1 is KGHDR, CDR2 SFDVKD. Here the CDR3 DNA reads TGTGCCACCAGTGATTTTAAGGCGGTAATGAACACTGAAGCTTTCTTT. Translated, it gives CATSDFKAVMNTEAFF.

The chain carries TRBV25-1 and TRBJ2-3; 8 bases align to TRBD2. This CDR3 is built from 14 residues. Trimming removed 7 bases from V and 4 bases from J; junction bases left unmatched: 7. CDR1 and CDR2 from the germline V gene are MGHDK and SYGVNS. CDR3 coding DNA: TGTGCCAGCACTTCCGGGGGGGTTTCAGATACGCAGTATTTT. This codes for CASTSGGVSDTQYF.

This clonotype was observed a handful of times. The chain carries TRBV12-3 or TRBV12-4 and TRBJ1-5; D remains unclear. CDR3 length: 14 residues. Trimming took 3 bases from V and 0 from J, leaving 6 bases between them. The CDR3: CASSFTDSNQPQHF. The DNA for the CDR3 is TGTGCCAGCAGTTTCACAGATAGCAATCAGCCCCAGCATTTT.

This clonotype has only a few counts. The V and J genes are TRBV5-1 and TRBJ1-1; D uncertain. V lost 4 bases and J lost 0, with 13 bases in between. The CDR3 is made up of 15 amino acids. Germline lookup yields CDR1 SGHRS and CDR2 YFSETQ. CDR3 nucleotides: TGCGCCAGCAGCCCTCGGGGTAACATGAACACTGAAGCTTTCTTT. Its translation: CASSPRGNMNTEAFF.

The rearrangement joins TRBV18 to TRBJ2-1; 11 bases are shared with TRBD2. The CDR3 consists of 15 residues. Germline V gene lookup returns CDR1 KGHSH and CDR2 LQKENI. V dropped 6 bases and J dropped 5; count of bases not matched to a gene: 6. For the CDR3, the DNA is TGTGCCAGCTCCCCGCTAGCGGGGGGCCACAATGAGCAGTTCTTC. It translates to CASSPLAGGHNEQFF.

This chain connects TRBV4-3 to TRBJ1-6; the match to TRBD1 covers 7 bases. V was clipped by 0 bases and J by 5 bases; unmatched bases: 7. This CDR3 is 17 amino acids long. Germline values: CDR1 LGHNA, CDR2 YSLEER. The CDR3 region is CASSQDRTGVHNSPLHF. Here the CDR3 DNA reads TGCGCCAGCAGCCAAGATCGAACAGGGGTGCATAATTCACCCCTCCACTTT.

This clonotype has a handful of counts. The rearrangement uses TRBV6-5 and TRBJ2-5; 7 bases align to TRBD1. This CDR3 comprises 13 residues. Germline V CDR1 and CDR2: MNHEY, SVGAGI. With V trimmed by 2 bases and J by 5 bases, 2 bases remained unmatched. The CDR3 coding sequence is TGTGCCAGCAGTTACAGGGGGCTTGAGACCCAGTACTTC. It translates to CASSYRGLETQYF.

The chain couples TRBV4-3 to TRBJ1-1; TRBD1 matches 8 bases. With V trimmed by 0 bases and J by 1 base, 7 bases remained unmatched. Germline CDR1 LGHNA, CDR2 YSLEER. This CDR3 comprises 17 residues. DNA of the CDR3: TGCGCCAGCAGCCAAGATCCTGTGGGGACAGGGAACACTGAAGCTTTCTTT. Protein product: CASSQDPVGTGNTEAFF.

V is TRBV6-5 and J is TRBJ1-1; D is perhaps TRBD1 (6 bases). This CDR3 contains 11 residues. The germline V gene has CDR1 MNHEY and CDR2 SVGAGI. The germline V and J ends were trimmed by 2 bases and 11 bases, with 9 bases remaining between them. As DNA, the CDR3 is TGTGCCAGCAGTTACGGCAGGGGCGCTTTCTTT. Translating gives CASSYGRGAFF.

This sequence joins TRBV23-1 and TRBJ1-3; D might be TRBD1 (6 bases). TRBV23-1 is flagged as an ORF with uncertain function. This CDR3 is built from 16 residues. Trimming cost V 4 bases and J 2 bases, with 15 bases left between them. The CDR3 protein is CASSPNRTDTGNTIYF. The CDR3 bases are TGCGCCAGCAGTCCGAACAGGACAGATACTGGAAACACCATATATTTT.

The chain is built from TRBV2 and TRBJ2-2; the D is unclear. This CDR3 comprises 16 residues. Trimming shortened V by 3 bases and J by 1 base, and 12 bases separated the two germline ends. The germline V gene has CDR1 SNHLY and CDR2 FYNNEI. The CDR3 DNA reads as TGTGCCAGCAGTGATGGTGGCAGCAAGAACACCGGGGAGCTGTTTTTT. This translates into CASSDGGSKNTGELFF.